These 19 T cell receptor beta chains share one sample of origin, sequenced in a study of early T cells in non-severe SARS-CoV-2 infection. A single record per CDR3 protein comes from TCRdb applying MiXCR to the 5' RACE reads. The sample carries 90,000 to 130,000 distinct CDR3 sequences, 12% recorded once. The material sequenced was whole blood. Every receptor here comes from an adult who was a healthcare worker with PCR-confirmed SARS-CoV-2 infection or an uninfected control (not recorded which).

Many counts were recorded for this clonotype. This rearrangement joins TRBV11-2 to TRBJ2-2, with no clear D. The CDR3 totals 15 residues. Germline V CDR1 and CDR2: SGHAT, FQNNGV. With 6 bases removed from V and 5 bases from J, the gap between germline ends came to 16 bases. Written as DNA, the CDR3 is TGTGCCAGCAGATCCGACAATCTGTGGACCGGGGAGCTGTTTTTT. It specifies CASRSDNLWTGELFF.

This clonotype has a count of ten or more. This rearrangement joins TRBV12-5 to TRBJ1-6; D remains unclear. This CDR3 contains 14 residues. Trimming shortened V by 1 base and J by 12 bases, and 13 bases separated the two germline ends. Germline values: CDR1 LGHNT, CDR2 FRNRAP. The chain's CDR3 is CASGLGSPGGPLHF. The CDR3 bases are TGTGCTAGTGGTTTGGGCAGCCCGGGAGGACCCCTCCACTTT.

This clonotype was recorded at least ten times. The chain joins TRBV11-2 to TRBJ2-7, with D tentatively TRBD1 or TRBD2 (5 bases each). Per the germline V gene, CDR1 is SGHAT and CDR2 is FQNNGV. V was trimmed by 3 bases and J by 5 bases, leaving 17 bases between them. The CDR3 totals 15 residues. CDR3 loop: CASSFSGTGRDEQYF. DNA of the CDR3: TGTGCCAGCAGCTTTTCCGGGACGGGCAGGGACGAGCAGTACTTC.

This clonotype came up a few times. The chain uses TRBV7-9 and TRBJ2-7; D may match TRBD1 or TRBD2 (5 bases each). CDR1 and CDR2 (germline): SEHNR, FQNEAQ (reference sequence). This CDR3 contains 16 residues. V lost 5 bases to trimming and J lost 2 bases, with 19 bases between them. Here the CDR3 DNA reads TGTGCCAGCAGCCCTGGGACCGGCGCACATACCTACGAGCAGTACTTC. Its protein is CASSPGTGAHTYEQYF.

This clonotype was seen only a few times. This rearrangement joins TRBV24-1 to TRBJ2-3; 7 bases map to TRBD2. This CDR3 region has 15 residues. The germline V gene has CDR1 KGHDR and CDR2 SFDVKD. The ends lost 5 bases at V and 2 bases at J; junction bases unmatched: 6. In nucleotides, the CDR3 is TGTGCCACCAGTGGTGGGACTACCGACACAGATACGCAGTATTTT. The encoded protein is CATSGGTTDTDTQYF.

The chain has TRBV6-5 and TRBJ2-2; TRBD2 matches at 10 bases. This CDR3 comprises 18 residues. V dropped 4 bases and J dropped 6; count of bases not matched to a gene: 14. Germline V gives CDR1 MNHEY, CDR2 SVGAGI. The CDR3 here is CASSSHRRQRGGPGELFF. The CDR3 DNA follows: TGTGCCAGCAGTTCTCACCGGCGGCAGCGGGGGGGCCCCGGGGAGCTGTTTTTT.

The CDR3 loop is CATSDWDSTDTQYF. The CDR3, as DNA: TGTGCCACCAGTGATTGGGACAGCACAGATACGCAGTATTTT. The genes are TRBV24-1 and TRBJ2-3; possibly TRBD1 or TRBD2 for D (5 bases each). Trimming removed 2 bases from V and 0 bases from J, with 5 bases in between. This CDR3 region has 14 residues. Germline V gives CDR1 KGHDR, CDR2 SFDVKD.

The chain employs TRBV7-2 and TRBJ2-1; no clear D. Germline values: CDR1 SGHTA, CDR2 FQGNSA. Deletions cut 5 bases from V and 9 bases from J, with 8 bases between. The CDR3 loop spans 11 amino acids. CDR3 residues: CASSLSSEQFF. The CDR3 coding sequence is TGTGCCAGCAGCCTCAGTTCTGAGCAGTTCTTC.

This chain links TRBV6-6 with TRBJ1-2; D not resolved. The ends were cut back, 0 bases at V and 6 bases at J, with 11 bases in the middle. The CDR3 spans 14 residues. Germline-derived CDR1 and CDR2 are MNHNY and SVGAGI (reference sequence). CDR3 residues: CASSYSFQADGYTF. The CDR3 nucleotides are TGTGCCAGCAGTTACTCTTTCCAGGCGGATGGCTACACCTTC.

Remarks on this clonotype: A much larger clone is a single base away; this may be a read error. The chain has TRBV5-4 and TRBJ1-2, with a tentative D call TRBD1 (5 bases). Germline V gene lookup returns CDR1 SGHNT and CDR2 YYREEE (reference sequence). The CDR3 extends over 16 amino acids. The CDR3 DNA sequence: TGTGCCAGCAGCTCCCTCATCCGTCAGGGACTGGCTGGCCACACCTTC. Translating it yields CASSSLIRQGLAGHTF.

This clonotype was picked up many times. The chain couples TRBV5-4 to TRBJ2-1, with TRBD1 identical over 8 bases. Germline loops: CDR1 SGHNT, CDR2 YYREEE (reference sequence). This CDR3 is 14 amino acids long. With 4 bases clipped from V and 9 bases from J, the junction kept 9 bases outside the gene matches. The CDR3 DNA reads TGTGCCAGCAGCCCACGACAGGGGCGTAGTGAGCAGTTCTTC. This sequence encodes CASSPRQGRSEQFF.

The gene calls are TRBV27 and TRBJ1-6; 8 bases line up with TRBD1. This CDR3 has 17 residues. V trimming: 2 bases; J trimming: 7 bases; junction bases outside the gene matches: 10. Germline V gene data show CDR1 as MNHEY and CDR2 as SMNVEV (reference sequence). CDR3: CASSLGSGTGRNSPLHF. DNA of the CDR3: TGTGCCAGCAGTTTAGGGTCCGGGACAGGACGGAATTCACCCCTCCACTTT.

This clonotype was picked up a small number of times. The chain couples TRBV5-6 to TRBJ2-2; D ambiguous. The CDR3 contains 14 residues. Germline V gives CDR1 SGHDT, CDR2 YYEEEE. Trimming cost V 1 base and J 1 base, with 5 bases left between them. The CDR3, as DNA: TGTGCCAGCAGCTTGCTAGTGAACACCGGGGAGCTGTTTTTT. It encodes CASSLLVNTGELFF.

There are many counts of this clonotype. The gene calls are TRBV14 and TRBJ2-3; the match to TRBD2 covers 9 bases. V trimming: 10 bases; J trimming: 7 bases; junction bases outside the gene matches: 15. The V gene's germline CDR1 is SGHDN and CDR2 FVKESK. The CDR3 has 15 amino acids. CDR3 bases: TGTGCCACCGCCCGCTCTGGCGGGGGGGGTTATACGCAGTATTTT. As protein: CATARSGGGGYTQYF.

The table lists this clonotype with many counts. The chain combines TRBV30 with TRBJ2-3, with 8 bases that match TRBD1. This CDR3 spans 18 amino acids. Trimming at V came to 4 bases and at J to 2 bases, leaving 17 bases not matched to a gene. Per germline, CDR1 GTSNPN and CDR2 SVGIG (reference sequence). For the CDR3, the DNA is TGTGCCTGGATACCCGGCCCCTCGGACAGGGTCCACACAGATACGCAGTATTTT. Translation gives CAWIPGPSDRVHTDTQYF.

This chain connects TRBV7-3 to TRBJ2-1; 7 bases are shared with TRBD2. The germline gives CDR1 SGHTA, CDR2 FQGTGA. Trimming removed 4 bases from V and 9 bases from J; junction bases left unmatched: 15. The CDR3 length is 16 residues. The CDR3 region has the DNA TGTGCCAGCAGCTCTTTCTCCCGGCTAGCGGTCTCTGAGCAGTTCTTC. Translating gives CASSSFSRLAVSEQFF.

The chain joins TRBV30 to TRBJ2-4; 9 positions match TRBD1. J was trimmed by 1 base and V by 8 bases; bases with no gene match: 9. The length of the CDR3 is 15 residues. Germline loops: CDR1 GTSNPN, CDR2 SVGIG (reference sequence). The CDR3 region has the DNA TGTGCCCTTTCCGGACAGGGGTACGCCAAAAACATTCAGTACTTC. As protein: CALSGQGYAKNIQYF.

The V call is TRBV28, the J call TRBJ1-1; perhaps TRBD1 as D (6 bases). The germline gives CDR1 MDHEN, CDR2 SYDVKM. V gave up 6 bases and J gave up 5 bases, with 16 bases separating them. The CDR3 length is 14 residues. CDR3: CASSTQGRRTEAFF. DNA for the CDR3: TGTGCCAGCAGCACACAGGGTCGGCGGACTGAAGCTTTCTTT.

This chain joins TRBV6-1 and TRBJ2-3; tentatively, D is TRBD1 (6 bases). Per the germline V gene, CDR1 is MNHNS and CDR2 is SASEGT. V was cut by 10 bases and J by 4 bases, with 12 bases left in between. The CDR3 spans 12 residues. CDR3 DNA sequence: TGTGCCACTGTACAGGGAGCAGATACGCAGTATTTT. This encodes CATVQGADTQYF.